This T cell receptor beta chain was documented in a study of shared clonotypes between healthy human individuals. Study-wide context: The study enrolled a couple of women and a few men aged 18 to 49.

The CDR3 contains 17 residues. CDR1 is ENHRY and CDR2 is SYGVKD in the germline V gene. V shed 0 bases, J shed 9 bases, and the junction held 12 bases outside the gene matches. The study ran the assay at deep level. In the study's own analysis: Filtering differed, since immunoSEQ gave only junction sequences and no quality scores. The assay was immunoSEQ multiplex PCR, and TCRdb's table has in-frame clones only and misses some. V and J calls and clone size are copied from that table; D and trimming were computed from the DNA. The data hold hundreds of thousands of clones, with about 97% observed a single time.

The gene calls are TRBV10-3 and TRBJ2-1; 9 bases align to TRBD2. The source of this sequence is a man aged 25-45 years in good health. The sample was memory CD8+ T cells sorted from blood. The sample's subset: CD45RO+ cells pooled with CCR7-negative TemRA cells. As DNA, the CDR3 is TGTGCCATCAGTGAGTCCAGTCCTAGCGGGGCCCGGGGTGAGCAGTTCTTC. Translated: CAISESSPSGARGEQFF.